Judged by frequency, the clone carrying this T cell receptor (beta chain) is medium-sized. What it binds is unknown. CDR3 size: 12 residues. Germline CDR1 reads DFQATT; CDR2 reads SNEGSKA (reference sequence). This record comes from a study of T cells expressing NK-cell markers. At the level of the study: Among the eight sequenced donors, seven tested HCMV-seropositive and one tested seronegative.

Study-wide results and caveats: A range of 1.0-7.0% of CD8+ T cells consisted of dominant NKG2C+ clonotypes in 5 to 7 donors. The study found these clonotypes also leading the CD3+CD56-NKG2C+ fraction in four donors.

A 5'RACE template switching approach incorporating UMIs was used to make TCR beta cDNA. TCRdb reanalyzed the 5' RACE reads and collapses them to one entry per CDR3 protein, without DNA. The table lists about 6,000 distinct CDR3 sequences. Sequenced: blood T cells: a sorted CD56 or NKG2C T cell subset, CD4+ or CD8+ T cells, or bulk PBMC T cells (not recorded which). The TCR sequence derives from a man in his late teens or twenties in good health. This chain links TRBV20-1 with TRBJ1-1; lacking DNA, the TRBD1 call made by TCRdb goes unchecked. The CDR3 sequence: CSARATEMDAFF.